Listed below are T cell receptor beta chains from one sample, sequenced in a study of Graves' ophthalmopathy and Graves' hyperthyroidism. Using its own MiXCR run on the multiplex PCR reads, TCRdb lists one record per CDR3 protein. The sample holds 650,000 to 900,000 distinct CDR3 sequences, 35% to 50% seen once. Sequences were obtained from peripheral blood. These receptors originate from an adult man with Graves' ophthalmopathy. Both conserved end residues are part of each CDR3. A D gene is named only where the DNA matches it firmly. Size is omitted from some rows. Given values are once, few, many or a class for expanded clones.

d_gene,v_gene,abundance,j_gene,len,CDR3nt,CDR3aa
NA,TRBV20-1,many,TRBJ2-5,14,TGCAGTGCTAGAGATCGTGGAGGGCAAGAGACCCAGTACTTC,CSARDRGGQETQYF
NA,TRBV15,once,TRBJ2-5,14,TGTGCCACCAGCAGAGGAGGGACTGGGGAGACCCAGTACTTC,CATSRGGTGETQYF
NA,TRBV2,many,TRBJ1-3,14,TGTGCCAGCAGTGGAGGAGGAACTGGAAACACCATATATTTT,CASSGGGTGNTIYF
NA,TRBV10-3,NA,TRBJ1-4,15,TGTGCCAGCAGTTTTTCATTTCCACGGAATGAAAAACTGTTTTTT,CASSFSFPRNEKLFF
NA,TRBV6-5,few,TRBJ1-3,14,TGTGCCAGCACCCCAAGGAGGGGTGGAAACACCATATATTTT,CASTPRRGGNTIYF
NA,TRBV10-2,many,TRBJ2-5,12,TGCGCCAGCAGTGAGTCGGGGGAGACCCAGTACTTC,CASSESGETQYF
TRBD1,TRBV25-1,NA,TRBJ2-2,17,TGTGCCAGCAGTTTGGATACGACAGGGTCTGTAACCGGGGAGCTGTTTTTT,CASSLDTTGSVTGELFF
TRBD1,TRBV12-3/TRBV12-4,NA,TRBJ1-3,15,TGTGCCAGCACTACGACAGGGGGGTTTGGAAACACCATATATTTT,CASTTTGGFGNTIYF
TRBD2,TRBV20-1,few,TRBJ2-5,16,TGCAGTGCTCTACCCCCCTCGGGGAGGGCTCAAGAGACCCAGTACTTC,CSALPPSGRAQETQYF
TRBD1,TRBV10-3,NA,TRBJ1-4,16,TGTGCCACCCTGGGACAGAGGGTACGTGATTATGAAAAACTGTTTTTT,CATLGQRVRDYEKLFF
NA,TRBV20-1,few,TRBJ2-7,12,TGCAGTGCTACTTTGGGGTCCTACGAGCAGTACTTC,CSATLGSYEQYF
TRBD1,TRBV7-2,many,TRBJ2-5,15,TGTGCCAGCAGCTTAGATCGCAGGGGGCCCAAGACCCAGTACTTC,CASSLDRRGPKTQYF
NA,TRBV28,NA,TRBJ2-6,18,TGTGCCATTCAGATTCCCCCGGGACCGAGCTCTGGGGCCAACGTCCTGACTTTC,CAIQIPPGPSSGANVLTF
NA,TRBV25-1,few,TRBJ2-2,13,TGTGCCAGCAGCCCCCCCGGGGGCGGGGAGCTGTTTTTT,CASSPPGGGELFF
NA,TRBV9,many,TRBJ1-2,13,TGTGCCAGCAGCGTAGCTTTGGGAGACGGCTACACCTTC,CASSVALGDGYTF
NA,TRBV2,NA,TRBJ2-2,13,TGTGCCAGCAGTGAAGAAGGGGTCGGGGAGCTGTTTTTT,CASSEEGVGELFF
TRBD2,TRBV7-9,NA,TRBJ2-5,15,TGTGCCAGCGATCCTAGCGGGGGGGCGTGGGAGACCCAGTACTTC,CASDPSGGAWETQYF
NA,TRBV20-1,NA,TRBJ1-1,9,TGCAGTGCTAGGGCCGGAGCTTTCTTT,CSARAGAFF
TRBD1,TRBV29-1,many,TRBJ2-5,12,TGCAGCGACCGGACAGGGGGAGAGACCCAGTACTTC,CSDRTGGETQYF
TRBD2,TRBV20-1,NA,TRBJ2-5,15,TGCAGTGCTCCCCCTAGCGGGGGGCTGACGAAGACCCAGTACTTC,CSAPPSGGLTKTQYF
NA,TRBV12-3/TRBV12-4,NA,TRBJ2-2,10,TGTGCTAGTGTCCTCGGGGAGCTGTTTTTT,CASVLGELFF
NA,TRBV7-9,many,TRBJ2-7,14,TGTGCCAGCAGCTTGGACAGGACTAGCTACGAGCAGTACTTC,CASSLDRTSYEQYF
TRBD2,TRBV11-2,many,TRBJ2-5,15,TGTGCCAGCAGCTTAGGACTAGCGGGTCGAGAGACCCAGTACTTC,CASSLGLAGRETQYF
NA,TRBV20-1,many,TRBJ2-7,13,TGCAGTGCTGGGGGTGGGCTCACCTACGAGCAGTACTTC,CSAGGGLTYEQYF
NA,TRBV12-3/TRBV12-4,many,TRBJ1-2,13,TGTGCCAGCAGTTTGAGGGTTGGCTATGGCTACACCTTC,CASSLRVGYGYTF
NA,TRBV4-1,NA,TRBJ2-7,17,TGCGCCAGCAGCCAAGATCACCGCCAGTACGGTAACTACGAGCAGTACTTC,CASSQDHRQYGNYEQYF
NA,TRBV29-1,few,TRBJ1-3,15,TGCAGCGTGGGGGGGCCCCGGGACTCTGGAAACACCATATATTTT,CSVGGPRDSGNTIYF
NA,TRBV6-1,few,TRBJ2-7,13,TGTGCCAGCAGTCCGACAGACCAGTACGAGCAGTACTTC,CASSPTDQYEQYF
NA,TRBV20-1,few,TRBJ2-7,14,TGCAGTGCCGCGGCGACTAGGGGTTTCTACGAGCAGTACTTC,CSAAATRGFYEQYF
NA,TRBV20-1,NA,TRBJ1-6,16,TGCAGTGCTGCGGGTGGGGCTCGGTCCCTAAATTCACCCCCCCACTTT,CSAAGGARSLNSPPHF
TRBD2,TRBV29-1,NA,TRBJ2-5,15,TGCAGCTACGGGACTAGCGGGGGAGGTATAGAGACCCAGTACTTC,CSYGTSGGGIETQYF
TRBD1,TRBV10-3,many,TRBJ1-2,14,TGTGCCATCAGCATGGGACAGGCTAAGTATGGCTACACCTTC,CAISMGQAKYGYTF
NA,TRBV9,few,TRBJ2-6,15,TGTGCCAGCAGCGTCGTCTTTTCTGGGGCCAACGTCCTGACTTTC,CASSVVFSGANVLTF
NA,TRBV6-1,NA,TRBJ1-1,13,TGTGCCAGCAGTGAAGGGATGAGCACTGAAGCTTTCTTT,CASSEGMSTEAFF
NA,TRBV2,many,TRBJ2-7,12,TGTGCCAGCAGTGAAACGGGAAGGAGTCCGTACTTC,CASSETGRSPYF
TRBD1,TRBV29-1,once,TRBJ2-7,10,TGCAGCTTAGGGACAGAGGAGCAGTACTTC,CSLGTEEQYF
TRBD1,TRBV12-3/TRBV12-4,few,TRBJ1-5,19,TGTGCCAGCAGCCCTGTCCTACCGGGACAGGGATGGGTCAATCAGCCCCAGCATTTT,CASSPVLPGQGWVNQPQHF
TRBD2,TRBV29-1,few,TRBJ2-1,12,TGCAGCGTTGAGACTAGCGGAGATGAGCAGTTCTTC,CSVETSGDEQFF
NA,TRBV11-2,NA,TRBJ2-6,18,TGTGCCAGCAGCTTAGTTGGGCAGGCGCTCTCTGGGGCCAACGTCCTGACTTTC,CASSLVGQALSGANVLTF
NA,TRBV7-8,many,TRBJ1-2,14,TGTGCCAGCAGCTTAGGGGACAAACGCTATGGCTACACCTTC,CASSLGDKRYGYTF